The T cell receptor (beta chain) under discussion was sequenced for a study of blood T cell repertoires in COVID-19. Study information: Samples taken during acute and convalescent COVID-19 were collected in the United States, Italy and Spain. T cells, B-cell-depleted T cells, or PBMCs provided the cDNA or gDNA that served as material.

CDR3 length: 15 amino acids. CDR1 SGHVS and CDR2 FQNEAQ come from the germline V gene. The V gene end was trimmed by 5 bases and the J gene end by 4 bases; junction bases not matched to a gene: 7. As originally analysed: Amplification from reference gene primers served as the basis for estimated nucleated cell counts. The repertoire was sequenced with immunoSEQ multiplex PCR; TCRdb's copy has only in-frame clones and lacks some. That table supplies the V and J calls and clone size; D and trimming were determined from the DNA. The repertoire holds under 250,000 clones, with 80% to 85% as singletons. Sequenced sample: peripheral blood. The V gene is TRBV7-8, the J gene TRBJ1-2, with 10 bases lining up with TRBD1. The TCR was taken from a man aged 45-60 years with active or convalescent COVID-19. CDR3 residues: CASSPGDRGFYGYTF. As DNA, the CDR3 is TGTGCCAGCAGCCCGGGGGACAGGGGATTCTATGGCTACACCTTC.